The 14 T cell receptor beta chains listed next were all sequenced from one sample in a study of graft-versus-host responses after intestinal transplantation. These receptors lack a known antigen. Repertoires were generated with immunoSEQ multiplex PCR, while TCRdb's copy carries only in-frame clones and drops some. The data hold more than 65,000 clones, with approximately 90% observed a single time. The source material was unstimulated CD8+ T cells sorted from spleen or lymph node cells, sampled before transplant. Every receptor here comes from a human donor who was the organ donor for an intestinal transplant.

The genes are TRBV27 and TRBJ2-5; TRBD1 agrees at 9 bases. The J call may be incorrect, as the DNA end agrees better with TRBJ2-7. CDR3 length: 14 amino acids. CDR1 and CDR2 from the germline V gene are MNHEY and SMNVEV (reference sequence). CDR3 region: CASSTGTGTGEQYF. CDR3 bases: TGTGCCAGCAGCACCGGGACAGGGACGGGCGAGCAGTACTTC.

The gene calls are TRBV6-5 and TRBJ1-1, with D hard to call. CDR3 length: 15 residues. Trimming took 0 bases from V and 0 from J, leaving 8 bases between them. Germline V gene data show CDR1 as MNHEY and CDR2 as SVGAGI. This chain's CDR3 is CASSYSSAMNTEAFF. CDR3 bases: TGTGCCAGCAGTTACTCATCTGCTATGAACACTGAAGCTTTCTTT.

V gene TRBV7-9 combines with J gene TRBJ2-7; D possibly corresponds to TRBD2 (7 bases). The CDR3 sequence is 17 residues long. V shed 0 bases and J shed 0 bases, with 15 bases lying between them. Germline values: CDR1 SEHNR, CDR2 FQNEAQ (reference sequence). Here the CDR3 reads CASSLAHRGASSYEQYF. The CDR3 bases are TGTGCCAGCAGCTTAGCGCATCGGGGGGCCAGCTCCTACGAGCAGTACTTC.

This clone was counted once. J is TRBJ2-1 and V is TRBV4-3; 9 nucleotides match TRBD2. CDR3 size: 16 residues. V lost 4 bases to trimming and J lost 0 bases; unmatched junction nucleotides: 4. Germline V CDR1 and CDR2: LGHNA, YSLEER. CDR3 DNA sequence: TGCGCCAGCAGCCGGGGGCGGGGGGGCTCCTACAATGAGCAGTTCTTC. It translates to CASSRGRGGSYNEQFF.

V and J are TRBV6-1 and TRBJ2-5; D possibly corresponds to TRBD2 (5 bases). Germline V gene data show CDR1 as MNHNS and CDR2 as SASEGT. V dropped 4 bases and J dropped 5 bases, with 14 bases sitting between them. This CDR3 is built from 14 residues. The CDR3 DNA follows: TGTGCCAGCAGTGGGGTCGGGGTGTGGGAGACCCAGTACTTC. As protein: CASSGVGVWETQYF.

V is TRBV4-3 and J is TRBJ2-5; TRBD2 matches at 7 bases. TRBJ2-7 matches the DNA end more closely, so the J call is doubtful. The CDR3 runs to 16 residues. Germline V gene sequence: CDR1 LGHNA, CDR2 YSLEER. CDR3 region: CASSQVSGGLTYEQYF. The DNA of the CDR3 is TGCGCCAGCAGCCAAGTCTCGGGGGGTTTAACCTACGAGCAGTACTTC.

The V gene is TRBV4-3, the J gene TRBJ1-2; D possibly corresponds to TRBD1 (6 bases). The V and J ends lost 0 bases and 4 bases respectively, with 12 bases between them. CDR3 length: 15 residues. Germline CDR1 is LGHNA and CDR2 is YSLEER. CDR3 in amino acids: CASSQDLGAGYGYTF. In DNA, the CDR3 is TGCGCCAGCAGCCAAGATCTGGGGGCAGGCTATGGCTACACCTTC.

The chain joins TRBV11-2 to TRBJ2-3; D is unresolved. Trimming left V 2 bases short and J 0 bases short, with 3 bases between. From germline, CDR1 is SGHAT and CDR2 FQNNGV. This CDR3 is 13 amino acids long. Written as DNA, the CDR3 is TGTGCCAGCAGCTTACCGAGCACAGATACGCAGTATTTT. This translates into CASSLPSTDTQYF.

The CDR3 region has the DNA TGTGCCAGTAGTGCTTGGACTAGCGGGCAAGAGACCCAGTACTTC. Residues: CASSAWTSGQETQYF. The V and J genes are TRBV19 and TRBJ2-5; 11 bases are a match to TRBD2. Germline V gene lookup returns CDR1 LNHDA and CDR2 SQIVND (reference sequence). J lost 2 bases, V lost 5 bases, and 4 bases had no gene match. The CDR3 consists of 15 residues.

The CDR3 is CASMETGVAFF. The CDR3 DNA sequence: TGTGCCAGCATGGAGACAGGGGTCGCTTTCTTT. This chain connects TRBV27 to TRBJ1-1; 8 nucleotides align to TRBD1. CDR3 length: 11 amino acids. Trimming removed 7 bases from V and 11 bases from J; junction bases left unmatched: 6. Germline loops: CDR1 MNHEY, CDR2 SMNVEV (reference sequence).

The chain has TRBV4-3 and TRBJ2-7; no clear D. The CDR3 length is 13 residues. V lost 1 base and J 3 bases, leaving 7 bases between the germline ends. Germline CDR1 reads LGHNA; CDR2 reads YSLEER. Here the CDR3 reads CASSQGGSYEQYF. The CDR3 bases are TGCGCCAGCAGCCAAGGCGGTAGCTACGAGCAGTACTTC.

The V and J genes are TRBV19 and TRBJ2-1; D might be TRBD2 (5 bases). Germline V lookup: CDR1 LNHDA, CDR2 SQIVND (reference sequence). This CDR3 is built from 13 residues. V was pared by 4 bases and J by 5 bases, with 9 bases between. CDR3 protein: CASSSGLHNEQFF. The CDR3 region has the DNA TGTGCCAGTAGTAGCGGGTTACACAATGAGCAGTTCTTC. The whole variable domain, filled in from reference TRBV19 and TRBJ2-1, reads DGGITQSPKYLFRKEGQNVTLSCEQNLNHDAMYWYRQDPGQGLRLIYYSQIVNDFQKGDIAEGYSVSREKKESFPLTVTSAQKNPTAFYLCASSSGLHNEQFFGPGTRLTVL.

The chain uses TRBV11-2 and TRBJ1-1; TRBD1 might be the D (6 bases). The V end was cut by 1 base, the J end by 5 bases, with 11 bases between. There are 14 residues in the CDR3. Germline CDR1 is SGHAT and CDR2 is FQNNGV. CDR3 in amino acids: CASSLGRGGTEAFF. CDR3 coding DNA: TGTGCCAGCAGCTTAGGCAGGGGCGGAACTGAAGCTTTCTTT.

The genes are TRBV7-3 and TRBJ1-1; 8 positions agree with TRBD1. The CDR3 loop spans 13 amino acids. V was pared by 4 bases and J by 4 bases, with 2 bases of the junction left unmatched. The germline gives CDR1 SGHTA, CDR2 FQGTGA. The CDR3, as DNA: TGTGCCAGCAGCTATACAGGGGGCACTGAAGCTTTCTTT. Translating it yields CASSYTGGTEAFF.